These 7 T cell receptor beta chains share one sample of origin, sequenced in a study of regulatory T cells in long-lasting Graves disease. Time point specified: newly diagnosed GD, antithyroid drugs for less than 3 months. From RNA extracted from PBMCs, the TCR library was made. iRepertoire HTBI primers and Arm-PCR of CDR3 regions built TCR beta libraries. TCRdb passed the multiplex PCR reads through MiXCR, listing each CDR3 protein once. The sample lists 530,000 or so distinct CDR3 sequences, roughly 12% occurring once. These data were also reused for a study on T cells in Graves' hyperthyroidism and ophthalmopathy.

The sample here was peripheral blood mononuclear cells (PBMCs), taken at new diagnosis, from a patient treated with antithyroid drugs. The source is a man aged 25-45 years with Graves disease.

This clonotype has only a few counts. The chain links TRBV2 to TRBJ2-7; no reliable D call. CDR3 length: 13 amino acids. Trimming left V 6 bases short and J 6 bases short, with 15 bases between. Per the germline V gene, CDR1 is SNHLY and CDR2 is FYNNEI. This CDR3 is CASSAPFLVEQYF. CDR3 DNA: TGTGCCAGCAGCGCCCCCTTCCTTGTCGAGCAGTACTTC.

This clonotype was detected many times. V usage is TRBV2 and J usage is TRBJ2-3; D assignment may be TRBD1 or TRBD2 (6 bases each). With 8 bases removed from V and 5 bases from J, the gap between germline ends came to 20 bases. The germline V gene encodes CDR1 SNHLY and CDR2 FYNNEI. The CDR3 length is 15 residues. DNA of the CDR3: TGTGCCAGCGCCGGCGAGGGGGGCGGGGAAGATACGCAGTATTTT. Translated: CASAGEGGGEDTQYF.

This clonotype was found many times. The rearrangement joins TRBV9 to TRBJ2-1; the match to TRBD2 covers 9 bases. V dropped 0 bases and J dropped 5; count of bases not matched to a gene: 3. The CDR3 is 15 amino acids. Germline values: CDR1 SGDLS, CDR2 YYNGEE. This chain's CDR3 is CASSVDSGGDNEQFF. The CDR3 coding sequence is TGTGCCAGCAGCGTAGATAGCGGGGGCGACAATGAGCAGTTCTTC.

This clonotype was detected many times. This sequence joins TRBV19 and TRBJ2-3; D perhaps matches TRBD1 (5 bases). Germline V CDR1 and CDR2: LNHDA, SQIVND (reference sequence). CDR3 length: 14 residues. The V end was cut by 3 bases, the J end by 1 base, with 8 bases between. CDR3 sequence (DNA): TGTGCCAGTAGTATCCTAGGGGGCACAGATACGCAGTATTTT. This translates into CASSILGGTDTQYF.

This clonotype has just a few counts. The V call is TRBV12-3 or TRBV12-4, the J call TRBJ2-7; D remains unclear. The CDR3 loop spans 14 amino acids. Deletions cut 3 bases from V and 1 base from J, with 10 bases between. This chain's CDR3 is CASSLVGQSYEQYF. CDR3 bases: TGTGCCAGCAGTTTGGTCGGCCAATCCTACGAGCAGTACTTC.

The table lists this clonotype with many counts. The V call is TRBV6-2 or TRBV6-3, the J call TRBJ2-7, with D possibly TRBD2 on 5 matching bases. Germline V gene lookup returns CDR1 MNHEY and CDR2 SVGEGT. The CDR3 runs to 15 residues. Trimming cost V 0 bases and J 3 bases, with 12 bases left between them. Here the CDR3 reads CASSYSSSGFYEQYF. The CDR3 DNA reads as TGTGCCAGCAGTTACTCATCATCGGGGTTCTACGAGCAGTACTTC.

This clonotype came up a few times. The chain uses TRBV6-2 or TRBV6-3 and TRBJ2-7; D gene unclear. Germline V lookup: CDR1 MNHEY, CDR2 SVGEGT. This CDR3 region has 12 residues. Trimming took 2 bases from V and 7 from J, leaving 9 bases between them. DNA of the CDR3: TGTGCCAGCAGTTACGTCGGACGTGAGCAGTACTTC. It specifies CASSYVGREQYF.